This T cell receptor (beta chain) was recorded in a study of cytomegalovirus exposure and HLA in healthy donors (dated by TCRdb to 2016 to 2017). Broadly, across the study: In an earlier analysis of 450 to 750 of the donors, 276 Gb of sequence data and some 100 million unique TCR beta sequences from about 180 million T cells were reported. Roughly 300 gigabases of sequencing data and approximately 93 million unique TCR sequences were included in an early release covering roughly 600 HLA-typed donors. The genetic ancestry cluster associated with self-reported Caucasian donors included about four fifths of the roughly 410 genotyped donors. The study was designed to test whether signatures of past pathogen exposure could be identified by cataloging public T cell receptors. The T cell repertoires of 666 subjects were profiled by immunosequencing and related to cytomegalovirus serostatus. Besides the first cohort of roughly 700 subjects, a separate validation cohort made up of over a hundred different subjects was used. High-throughput TCR immunosequencing, statistical association of individual TCRs with disease status, and machine learning were combined to predict cytomegalovirus infection status. To study patterns of TCR occurrence, a later analysis re-analyzed previously published TCR beta repertoires from several hundred donors and added high-resolution HLA genotyping. Rather than drawing on any new phenotypic data, the later analysis identified candidate immune exposures from TCR beta sequences and the way those sequences occurred across donors. An earlier analysis of around 640 of the donors used high-throughput TCR beta sequencing to judge whether each TCR beta V gene segment behaved as functional or pseudogenic. Donor age, sex, ethnicity and CMV serostatus were compiled together with the repertoire data. A later genetic analysis used genome-wide SNP genotypes for about 60% of the roughly 670 donors, treating that subset as a discovery cohort. Every discovery cohort repertoire had been produced on one sequencing platform. Both class I and class II loci were covered by HLA typing, at four-digit resolution. The number of typed donors differed by locus: about 620-640 for A, B, C, DRB1 and DQB1; 522 for DQA1; 606 for DPA1; and 400 to 480 for DPB1. Because of strong linkage in the cohort, 4 to 6 DR-DQ haplotypes were treated as single units for association and clustering. On average, around 200,000 unique TCR beta nucleotide sequences were sequenced per donor among about 400 genotyped donors of the cohort, with roughly 18% of those sequences being non-productive. Broad study findings and their caveats: When HLA alleles, especially DR and DQ, strongly co-occurred, attributing TCR associations to individual alleles was difficult. In an earlier analysis of 587 of the donors, most TCR beta V segments appeared in productive rearrangements about 87% or about 30% of the time, broadly matching IMGT annotations. Because HLA typing was unavailable for some donors at each locus, only the typed subset was used in association tests. A later genetic analysis reported fewer N-insertions in productive TCRs among donors in an Asian-associated ancestry cluster than the roughly 670-donor mean. While some public TCRs were present in many individuals, most TCR sequences turned up only very rarely across donors. A further reported finding was that TCR beta sequences accurately predicted the HLA-A and HLA-B alleles for most subjects in the first cohort. It was suggested by the authors that the approach could potentially be generalized to other disease states and immunological phenotypes. In a later analysis, more than 15,000 TCR beta sequences were associated with specific HLA alleles at a false discovery rate of 0.05. Linkage disequilibrium might explain the correlated functional status among segregating V segments, but an unknown experimental factor could not be excluded. In a later analysis, several top co-occurrence clusters were reported to appear linked to parvovirus B19, influenza, CMV and Epstein-Barr virus. In a later analysis, HLA-associated TCR beta chains were found to be more clonally expanded and to have lower generation probabilities than equally common non-associated chains. A few of the identified cytomegalovirus-associated TCR beta chains were confirmed in vitro to be specific for cytomegalovirus antigens. Because the 87-base-pair reads could not distinguish some IMGT-functional V segments, including TRBV6-2 and TRBV6-3, those segments were excluded. The presence/absence analyses assumed that sequencing depth was roughly uniform across donors, and that assumption may not be true. A later analysis found that TCR association rates varied across HLA loci, with DRB1 alleles showing the most associated TCRs and HLA-C alleles the fewest. Immune exposure information for the cohort was limited to CMV serostatus. A cluster of highly shared sequence variants was judged likely to represent a technical artifact of the sequencing pipeline. The study gave a list of under 200 TCR beta chains associated with cytomegalovirus. A later analysis found that most CMV-associated TCR beta chains appeared HLA-restricted, with HLA associations seemingly driven largely by CMV exposure. This cohort had only TCR beta chains sequenced, and the lack of alpha or paired-chain data limited which features could be detected. The classifier was reported to diagnose cytomegalovirus status with high specificity and sensitivity in both the original and validation cohorts. A later genetic analysis associated a missense DCLRE1C variant with V-gene and J-gene trimming of TCR beta chains, and an independent cohort replicated the association. The earlier analysis of fewer than 750 of the donors excluded approximately 17 rarely observed V segments, including chromosome 9 orphons, because counts were too low.

Preparation of the library involved the immunoSEQ multiplex PCR assay. The multiplex PCR relied on a mix of 60 forward primers for TCR Vbeta segments and 13 reverse primers for TCR Jbeta segments. The CDR3 region of rearranged TCR beta genes was amplified from genomic DNA with a multiplex PCR assay. The Illumina HiSeq System was used to sequence the amplified TCR beta libraries as 87-base-pair reads. The authors' pipeline ran thus. Across the roughly 670 repertoires, a later analysis counted tens of millions of unique TCR beta chains, approximately 12 million of which were shared by at least two donors. A nearest-neighbor algorithm error-corrected the raw reads and collapsed the reads into unique sequences, merging closely related sequences to remove PCR and sequencing errors. CDR3 sequences were aligned to IMGT reference sequences to assign V, D and J gene segments. For a sequence to be retained, a match of at least six nucleotides to both a V gene segment and a J gene segment was required. A rearrangement was called productive if the CDR3 had no stop codons and remained in frame with V and J, and every other rearrangement was called non-productive. CDR3 was defined according to IMGT convention as the region running from the second conserved V-encoded cysteine to the conserved J-encoded phenylalanine. In an earlier analysis of approximately 500 of the donors, sequences lacking an unambiguous match to a single V gene segment were excluded. An earlier analysis of some 610 of the donors called V segments functional above 56.7% productive rearrangements and segregating when the between-donor standard deviation exceeded 5%. A statistical classification framework was built for diagnosing cytomegalovirus status from the catalog of TCR beta chain sequences. In a later analysis, TCR nucleotide sequences were compared against IMGT/GENE-DB human TR gene sequences so that V and J genes could be assigned. In a later analysis, CDR3 sequences and most-parsimonious VDJ recombination scenarios were assigned using the TCRdist pipeline. A later analysis defined each TCR beta chain by its CDR3 amino acid sequence plus V-gene family, and excluded reads lacking a unique V-gene family. In a later analysis, several hundred highly shared, low-generation-probability nucleotide sequences were removed to address suspected cross-contamination and a sequencing artifact. For each public chain, a later analysis derived a clonal expansion index from normalized ranks of inferred template counts within each repertoire. Generation probabilities in a later analysis came from a VDJ recombination model fitted to out-of-frame rearrangements, and those results were checked against IGoR. In a later analysis, TCR-TCR, TCR-HLA and TCR-CMV co-occurrence was scored with hypergeometric tests, and a repertoire-size bias correction was applied to TCR pairs. A later analysis estimated false discovery rates by permuting HLA or CMV assignments 20 times. In a later analysis, co-occurring TCRs were grouped using DBSCAN, with TCRdist sequence similarity added in when clustering inside HLA-allele-positive subsets. For co-occurrence clustering, repertoires with fewer than 30,000 or more than 120,000 public chains were excluded, along with a handful of repertoires with anomalous nucleotide sharing. TCRdb retrieved this table from immuneACCESS and kept in-frame rearrangements only. Not all clones are present; in checked studies, unresolved V genes account for under half, and no reason is known for the remainder. V and J calls and clone size come straight from that table; D and trimming were deduced from the DNA. This sample holds roughly 160,000 clones; roughly 70% were observed only once. Roughly 1.6% of the sample is in the top ten clones.

The cohort was made up of roughly 670 healthy bone marrow donors. Cohort members were all nominally healthy when sampled, although unrecorded immune exposures were likely present. The donor tested CMV seronegative and was one of the 352 seronegative cohort members. Every donor gave a peripheral blood sample, and the peripheral blood mononuclear cells from that sample were used for TCR beta sequencing. Genomic DNA was extracted from the blood cell samples with the Qiagen DNeasy Blood Extraction Kit. As encoded in the germline V gene, CDR1 is MNHEY while CDR2 is SVGAGI. V sheds 7 bases and J sheds 0 bases, leaving 12 bases between their ends. Taken from cysteine to phenylalanine, the CDR3 has 14 residues. Just CDR3 DNA is preserved here, 42 bases in frame from base 1. For this clone: No antigen is known for it. Qualities for individual bases were not recorded, and no much larger clone is one base off.

The rearranged chain carries TRBV6-5 and TRBJ1-1, with no confident D gene call. This clonotype originated in a girl between 5 and 17 years old in good health and CMV-seronegative. Specimen: PBMCs. The DNA is as follows: TGTGCCAGCAAAGACACGACCTTGAACACTGAAGCTTTCTTT. Its coded protein is CASKDTTLNTEAFF.